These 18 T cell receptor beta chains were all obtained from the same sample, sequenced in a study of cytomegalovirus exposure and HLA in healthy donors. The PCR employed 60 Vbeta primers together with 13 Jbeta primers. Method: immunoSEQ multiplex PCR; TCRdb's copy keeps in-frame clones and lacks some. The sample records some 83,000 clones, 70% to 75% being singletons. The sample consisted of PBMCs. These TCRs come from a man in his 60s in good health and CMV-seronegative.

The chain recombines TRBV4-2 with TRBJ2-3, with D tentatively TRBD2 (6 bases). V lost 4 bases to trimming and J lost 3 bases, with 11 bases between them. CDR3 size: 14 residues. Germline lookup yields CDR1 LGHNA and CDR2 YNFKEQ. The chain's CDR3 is CASSPALATDTQYF. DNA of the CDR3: TGTGCCAGCAGCCCAGCGCTAGCGACAGATACGCAGTATTTT.

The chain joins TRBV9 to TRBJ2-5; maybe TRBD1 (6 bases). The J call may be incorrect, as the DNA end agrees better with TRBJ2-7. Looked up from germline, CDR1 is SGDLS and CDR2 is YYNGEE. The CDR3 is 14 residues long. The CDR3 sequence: CASSAGAGSYEQYF. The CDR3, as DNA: TGTGCCAGCAGCGCAGGGGCAGGCTCCTACGAGCAGTACTTC.

CDR3 residues: CASSIDRGGGVREQFF. Written as DNA, the CDR3 is TGTGCCAGTAGTATAGATCGCGGGGGCGGGGTTAGGGAGCAGTTCTTC. The V and J genes are TRBV19 and TRBJ2-1, with D possibly being TRBD2 (7 bases). CDR1 LNHDA and CDR2 SQIVND come from the germline V gene (reference sequence). V lost 0 bases, J lost 10 bases, and 19 bases lay in between. The CDR3 is 16 amino acids.

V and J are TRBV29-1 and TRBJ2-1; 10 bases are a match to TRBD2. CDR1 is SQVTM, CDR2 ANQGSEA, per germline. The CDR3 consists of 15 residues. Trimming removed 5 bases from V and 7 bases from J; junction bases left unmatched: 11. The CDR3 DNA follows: TGCAGCGTTATGACTAGCGGGTCGTCTCGAAATGAGCAGTTCTTC. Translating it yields CSVMTSGSSRNEQFF.

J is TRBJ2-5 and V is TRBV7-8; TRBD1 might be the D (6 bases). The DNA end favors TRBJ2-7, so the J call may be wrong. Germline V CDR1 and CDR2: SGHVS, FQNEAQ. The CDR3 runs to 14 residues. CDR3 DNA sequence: TGTGCCAGCCAGCCCAGGGGAAACTCCTACGAGCAGTACTTC. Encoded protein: CASQPRGNSYEQYF.

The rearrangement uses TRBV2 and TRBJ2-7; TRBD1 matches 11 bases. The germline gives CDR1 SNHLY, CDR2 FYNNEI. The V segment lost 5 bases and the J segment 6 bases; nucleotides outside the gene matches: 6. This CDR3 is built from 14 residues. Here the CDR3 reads CASSITGTGGEQYF. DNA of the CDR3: TGTGCCAGCAGTATTACCGGGACAGGGGGCGAGCAGTACTTC.

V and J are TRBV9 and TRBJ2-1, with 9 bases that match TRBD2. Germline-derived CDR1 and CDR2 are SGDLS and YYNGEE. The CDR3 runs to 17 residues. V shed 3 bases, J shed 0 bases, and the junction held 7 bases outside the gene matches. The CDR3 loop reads CASSEGTSTSSYNEQFF. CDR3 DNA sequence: TGTGCCAGCAGCGAAGGGACTAGCACGAGCTCCTACAATGAGCAGTTCTTC.

The CDR3 coding sequence is TGCGCCAGCAGGGGGACAGGGACCTACGAGCAGTACTTC. Protein: CASRGTGTYEQYF. The J gene is TRBJ2-7, the V gene TRBV10-2; 9 nucleotides match TRBD1. This CDR3 has 13 residues. CDR1 and CDR2 (germline): WSHSY, SAAADI. The V segment lost 6 bases and the J segment 2 bases; nucleotides outside the gene matches: 2.

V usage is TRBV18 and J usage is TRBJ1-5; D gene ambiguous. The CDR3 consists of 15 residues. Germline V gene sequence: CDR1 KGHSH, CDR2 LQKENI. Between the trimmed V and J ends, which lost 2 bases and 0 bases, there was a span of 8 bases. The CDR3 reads CASSPARGSNQPQHF. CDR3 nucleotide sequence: TGTGCCAGCTCACCAGCGCGGGGTAGCAATCAGCCCCAGCATTTT.

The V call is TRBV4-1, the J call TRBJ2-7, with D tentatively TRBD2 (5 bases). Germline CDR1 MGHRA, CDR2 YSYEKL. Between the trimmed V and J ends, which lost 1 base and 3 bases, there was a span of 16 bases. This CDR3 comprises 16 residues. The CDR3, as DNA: TGCGCCAGCAGCCAAGGGCGGCAGGTCGGGGACTACGAGCAGTACTTC. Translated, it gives CASSQGRQVGDYEQYF.

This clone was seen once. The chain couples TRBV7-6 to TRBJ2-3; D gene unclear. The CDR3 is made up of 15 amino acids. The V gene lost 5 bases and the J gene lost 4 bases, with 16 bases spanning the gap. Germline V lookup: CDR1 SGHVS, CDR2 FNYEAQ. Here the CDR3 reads CASSLRQDKADTQYF. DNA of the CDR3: TGTGCCAGCAGCCTCAGGCAGGATAAAGCAGATACGCAGTATTTT.

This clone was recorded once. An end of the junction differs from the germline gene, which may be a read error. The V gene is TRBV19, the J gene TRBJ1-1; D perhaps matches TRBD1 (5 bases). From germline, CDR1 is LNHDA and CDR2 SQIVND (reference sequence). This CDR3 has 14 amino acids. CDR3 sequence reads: CASGIVPRDTEAFF. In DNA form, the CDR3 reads TGTGCCAGTGGTATCGTCCCCAGGGACACTGAAGCTTTCTTT.

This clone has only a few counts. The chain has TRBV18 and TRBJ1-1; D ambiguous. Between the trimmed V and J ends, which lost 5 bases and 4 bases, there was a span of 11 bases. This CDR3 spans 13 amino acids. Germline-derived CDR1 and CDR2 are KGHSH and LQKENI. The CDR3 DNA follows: TGTGCCAGCTCAACCGAGGCGGGCACTGAAGCTTTCTTT. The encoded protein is CASSTEAGTEAFF.

As DNA, the CDR3 is TGTGCCAGCAGTAACGGGGGGGATGAAGCTTTCTTT. Translating gives CASSNGGDEAFF. This sequence joins TRBV6-5 and TRBJ1-1, with D maybe TRBD1 (5 bases). V lost 5 bases and J lost 7, with 11 bases in between. The V gene's germline CDR1 is MNHEY and CDR2 SVGAGI. This CDR3 region has 12 residues.

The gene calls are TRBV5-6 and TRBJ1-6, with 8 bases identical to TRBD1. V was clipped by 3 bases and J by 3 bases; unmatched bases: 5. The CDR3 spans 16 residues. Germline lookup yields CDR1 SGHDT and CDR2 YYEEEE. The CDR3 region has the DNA TGTGCCAGCAGCTGGGGACAGGTCGACTATAATTCACCCCTCCACTTT. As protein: CASSWGQVDYNSPLHF.

CDR3 nucleotides: TGCGCCAGCAGCCAAGGCCTCCCCAGTAATCAGCCCCAGCATTTT. This sequence encodes CASSQGLPSNQPQHF. The chain carries TRBV4-1 and TRBJ1-5, with D hard to call. V was trimmed by 1 base and J by 4 bases, leaving 11 bases between them. This CDR3 is built from 15 residues. The germline CDR1 and CDR2 sequences are MGHRA and YSYEKL.

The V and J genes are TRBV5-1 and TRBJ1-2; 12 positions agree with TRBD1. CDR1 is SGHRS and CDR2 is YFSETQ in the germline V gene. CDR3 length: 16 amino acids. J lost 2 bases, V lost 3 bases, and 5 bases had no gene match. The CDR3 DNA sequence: TGCGCCAGCAGCTCATCCGGGACAGGGGGCAACTATGGCTACACCTTC. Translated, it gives CASSSSGTGGNYGYTF.

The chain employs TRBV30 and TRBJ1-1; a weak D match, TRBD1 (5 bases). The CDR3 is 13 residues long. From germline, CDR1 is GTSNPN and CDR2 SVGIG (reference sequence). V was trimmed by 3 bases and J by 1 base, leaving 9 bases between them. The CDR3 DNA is TGTGCCTGGAGGCCGGACAAGAACACTGAAGCTTTCTTT. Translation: CAWRPDKNTEAFF.